This T cell receptor (beta chain) derives from a study of cytomegalovirus exposure and HLA in healthy donors. Study findings and constraints: When the data were analyzed later, several of the most significant clusters appeared to be linked to common viral pathogens. The authors listed approximately 150 TCR beta chains as cytomegalovirus-associated.

Comments on this clone: Its antigen is as yet unknown.

In germline, CDR1 is KGHSH, CDR2 LQKENI. The CDR3 sequence is 15 residues long. Trimming took 6 bases from V and 3 from J; bases not matched to a gene: 9. PCR used 60 Vbeta primers and 13 Jbeta primers. This table comes from immunoSEQ multiplex PCR, and its TCRdb copy is limited to in-frame clones, with some not included. The sample holds 120,000 or so clones; around 80% are singletons and the top ten take less than 2.5%. Material: PBMCs. The origin of this receptor is a man aged 30-40 years in good health and CMV-seronegative. The chain carries TRBV18 and TRBJ2-3; 7 nucleotides agree with TRBD2. CDR3 residues: CASSPPLGGTDTQYF. CDR3 sequence (DNA): TGTGCCAGCTCCCCCCCCCTGGGGGGGACAGATACGCAGTATTTT.